This TCR beta chain was recorded in a study of blood T cell repertoires in COVID-19. Looking at the study overall: Nucleic acid was either cDNA or gDNA, and it came from T cells, B-cell-depleted T cells, or PBMCs.

V was clipped by 4 bases and J by 5 bases; unmatched bases: 6. Per germline, CDR1 SGHAT and CDR2 FQNNGV. This CDR3 is built from 15 residues. Produced via immunoSEQ multiplex PCR; TCRdb's table is partial and in-frame only. The table has 350,000 to 450,000 clones, 91% seen once; the top ten hold just over 0.85%. The specimen sequenced was PBMCs or T cells enriched from blood (not recorded which). The chain combines TRBV11-2 with TRBJ2-1; 9 bases align to TRBD1. The receptor was isolated from a woman in her thirties or forties who had been exposed to COVID-19. The chain's CDR3 is CASSWDRVRDNEQFF. The DNA for the CDR3 is TGTGCCAGCAGCTGGGACAGGGTAAGGGACAATGAGCAGTTCTTC.